This T cell receptor beta chain was documented in a study of blood T cells in healthy people across ages. The study, taken as a whole, reports: It was the long-lived donors that had more naive CD4+ cells and higher diversity than aged donors.

Details on this clonotype: Its matching antigen is unknown.

Primers used in a second PCR of about 7 to 11 cycles were a sample-barcoded 5' primer and a J-beta primer mix. TCRdb reprocessed the 5' RACE reads with MiXCR, giving one entry per CDR3 protein. The data hold 700,000 to 900,000 distinct CDR3 sequences, with 50% to 65% observed a single time. Each sample provided at least 6 micrograms of extracted total RNA. The trim removed 4 bases at V and 9 bases at J, leaving 5 bases unmatched. Germline loops: CDR1 SGHTA, CDR2 FQGTGA. The CDR3 has 13 amino acids. The TCR comes from a man at least 80 years old in good health. V gene TRBV7-3 combines with J gene TRBJ2-1, with 8 nucleotides matching TRBD1. The specimen was blood. CDR3 loop: CASSSTGVAEQFF. Written as DNA, the CDR3 is TGTGCCAGCAGCTCGACAGGGGTGGCTGAGCAGTTCTTC. The full variable domain, with the rest looked up from reference TRBV7-3 and TRBJ2-1, is GAGVSQTPSNKVTEKGKYVELRCDPISGHTALYWYRQSLGQGPEFLIYFQGTGAADDSGLPNDRFFAVRPEGSVSTLKIQRTERGDSAVYLCASSSTGVAEQFFGPGTRLTVL.